One sample yielded the 17 T cell receptor beta chains listed below, sequenced in a study of technical replicates of blood from a few donors. The assay was immunoSEQ multiplex PCR, and TCRdb's table has in-frame clones only and misses some. The sample has tens of thousands of clones; roughly 92% are singletons. Sequenced material: T cells isolated from PBMCs. These receptor sequences come from a human donor in good health.

The chain carries TRBV10-3 and TRBJ2-7; 9 positions match TRBD1. This CDR3 spans 15 amino acids. CDR1 and CDR2 from the germline V gene are ENHRY and SYGVKD. The V and J ends lost 9 bases and 2 bases, in that order; junction bases with no gene match: 11. CDR3 bases: TGTGCCATAGGGGACCGGGACAGGGCTGCCTACGAGCAGTACTTC. Translated: CAIGDRDRAAYEQYF.

This clone was seen a few times. The chain recombines TRBV6-1 with TRBJ2-3, with a tentative D call TRBD2 (6 bases). CDR1 MNHNS and CDR2 SASEGT come from the germline V gene. The V gene lost 6 bases and the J gene lost 4 bases, with 17 bases spanning the gap. The CDR3 consists of 15 residues. CDR3 sequence reads: CASRLDFGRADTQYF. In nucleotides, the CDR3 is TGTGCCAGCAGACTCGACTTCGGGAGAGCAGATACGCAGTATTTT.

The chain links TRBV19 to TRBJ2-5; D is undetermined. The CDR3 length is 14 residues. Between the trimmed V and J ends, which lost 7 bases and 3 bases, there was a span of 15 bases. The germline V gene has CDR1 LNHDA and CDR2 SQIVND (reference sequence). CDR3: CASNEQYPKETQYF. The CDR3 region has the DNA TGTGCCAGTAACGAACAATATCCGAAAGAGACCCAGTACTTC.

The chain has TRBV18 and TRBJ2-7, with a tentative D call TRBD2 (5 bases). Germline V gene sequence: CDR1 KGHSH, CDR2 LQKENI. V lost 4 bases, J lost 5 bases, and 15 bases lay in between. The CDR3 length is 14 residues. Written as DNA, the CDR3 is TGTGCCAGCTCACAAAATATGCCGGGGAACGAGCAGTACTTC. This translates into CASSQNMPGNEQYF.

The chain links TRBV7-9 to TRBJ2-3; 14 positions agree with TRBD2. Trimming took 5 bases from V and 3 from J; bases not matched to a gene: 10. Germline values: CDR1 SEHNR, CDR2 FQNEAQ (reference sequence). The length of the CDR3 is 18 residues. The CDR3 coding sequence is TGTGCCAGCAGCCCCGGACTAGCGGGAGGCTTTTCAACAGATACGCAGTATTTT. Its protein product is CASSPGLAGGFSTDTQYF.

The chain uses TRBV11-1 and TRBJ2-7; D remains unclear. Between the trimmed V and J ends, which lost 5 bases and 3 bases, there was a span of 11 bases. The germline V gene encodes CDR1 SGHAT and CDR2 FQDESV (reference sequence). The CDR3 runs to 13 residues. For the CDR3, the DNA is TGTGCCAGCAGCCTCCGCGGAAGCTACGAGCAGTACTTC. Amino acid sequence: CASSLRGSYEQYF.

The table lists this clone with a count of one. This chain uses TRBV28 with TRBJ1-1, with D uncertain. Germline values: CDR1 MDHEN, CDR2 SYDVKM. CDR3 length: 16 residues. Trimming stripped 6 bases from V and 0 bases from J, with 17 bases between. CDR3 sequence (DNA): TGTGCCAGCAGGACAAAATCTTTTAGATTGAACACTGAAGCTTTCTTT. Translating it yields CASRTKSFRLNTEAFF.

CDR3: CASSTGQLNNQPQHF. Here the CDR3 DNA reads TGTGCCAGTAGTACGGGACAATTAAACAATCAGCCCCAGCATTTT. The chain carries TRBV19 and TRBJ1-5, with D possibly matching TRBD1 (6 bases). This CDR3 contains 15 residues. The V end was cut by 4 bases, the J end by 3 bases, with 13 bases between. Germline loops: CDR1 LNHDA, CDR2 SQIVND (reference sequence).

The rearrangement joins TRBV9 to TRBJ2-3; 8 bases are shared with TRBD1. Germline V gene data show CDR1 as SGDLS and CDR2 as YYNGEE. Trimming cost V 3 bases and J 0 bases; bases outside gene matches: 6. This CDR3 has 16 residues. CDR3 DNA: TGTGCCAGCAGCGATCCAGGGGGCGGTAGCACAGATACGCAGTATTTT. It translates to CASSDPGGGSTDTQYF.

J is TRBJ1-2 and V is TRBV6-5, with a weak D call TRBD1 (5 bases). The V end lost 4 bases, the J end lost 8 bases, and 11 bases lay between the germline ends. The CDR3 consists of 12 residues. Germline CDR1 reads MNHEY; CDR2 reads SVGAGI. DNA for the CDR3: TGTGCCAGCAGTTTATCAGGGAACGGCTACACCTTC. Translating gives CASSLSGNGYTF.

The chain links TRBV30 to TRBJ2-5; TRBD1 matches 8 bases. V was pared by 5 bases and J by 0 bases, with 5 bases of the junction left unmatched. The CDR3 sequence is 14 residues long. Germline CDR1 is GTSNPN and CDR2 is SVGIG (reference sequence). CDR3 loop: CAWGQGDYQETQYF. The DNA for the CDR3 is TGTGCCTGGGGACAGGGTGATTACCAAGAGACCCAGTACTTC. The full variable domain, in which reference TRBV30 and TRBJ2-5 provide the parts outside the CDR3, is SQTIHQWPATLVQPVGSPLSLECTVEGTSNPNLYWYRQAAGRGLQLLFYSVGIGQISSEVPQNLSASRPQDRQFILSSKKLLLSDSGFYLCAWGQGDYQETQYFGPGTRLLVL.

The chain has TRBV6-5 and TRBJ2-1; 8 bases align to TRBD1. The CDR3 loop spans 15 amino acids. The V gene's germline CDR1 is MNHEY and CDR2 SVGAGI. V shed 7 bases and J 3 bases; nucleotides not matched to a gene: 8. The CDR3 here is CASNAGTGIYNEQFF. CDR3 DNA: TGTGCCAGCAACGCCGGGACAGGAATCTACAATGAGCAGTTCTTC.

The rearrangement links TRBV7-3 to TRBJ1-2; perhaps TRBD1 as D (5 bases). The germline gives CDR1 SGHTA, CDR2 FQGTGA. V shed 2 bases and J shed 2 bases, with 6 bases lying between them. The CDR3 covers 13 residues. In DNA form, the CDR3 reads TGTGCCAGCAGCTTAGGGGGGAACTATGGCTACACCTTC. Amino acids: CASSLGGNYGYTF.

This sequence joins TRBV11-3 and TRBJ2-1; TRBD2 agrees at 7 bases. V was clipped by 1 base and J by 9 bases; unmatched bases: 9. Germline V gives CDR1 SGHNT, CDR2 YENEEA. CDR3 length equals 15 residues. The CDR3 is CASSLAGGPGGEQFF. DNA for the CDR3: TGTGCCAGCAGCTTAGCGGGAGGCCCGGGGGGTGAGCAGTTCTTC.

The genes are TRBV13 and TRBJ2-1; D may be TRBD1 (6 bases). The germline V gene has CDR1 PRHDT and CDR2 FYEKMQ (reference sequence). V was trimmed by 4 bases and J by 9 bases, leaving 7 bases between them. The CDR3 totals 11 residues. CDR3 protein: CASSYRAEQFF. The CDR3 bases are TGTGCCAGCAGCTACAGGGCTGAGCAGTTCTTC.

This clone appeared a single time. V and J are TRBV6-4 and TRBJ1-1, with 7 nucleotides matching TRBD1. CDR3 size: 15 residues. V lost 1 base, J lost 1 base, and 3 bases stayed unmatched. Germline CDR1 reads MRHNA; CDR2 reads SNTAGT. CDR3 sequence reads: CASSDLQGRNTEAFF. DNA for the CDR3: TGTGCCAGCAGTGACTTACAGGGGAGGAACACTGAAGCTTTCTTT.

This chain links TRBV28 with TRBJ2-4; possible D gene TRBD1, 5 bases. The germline gives CDR1 MDHEN, CDR2 SYDVKM. Trimming stripped 6 bases from V and 5 bases from J, with 17 bases between. This CDR3 spans 15 amino acids. The CDR3, as DNA: TGTGCCAGCAGCTTAATGGGCTCCAGGGAAAACATTCAGTACTTC. Its protein product is CASSLMGSRENIQYF. The full variable domain, in which reference TRBV28 and TRBJ2-4 provide the parts outside the CDR3, is DVKVTQSSRYLVKRTGEKVFLECVQDMDHENMFWYRQDPGLGLRLIYFSYDVKMKEKGDIPEGYSVSREKKERFSLILESASTNQTSMYLCASSLMGSRENIQYFGAGTRLSVL.